The rows below give T cell receptor beta chains drawn from one sample of a study of CD8+ T cells in alopecia areata. Clones were read by immunoSEQ multiplex PCR, and TCRdb kept only the in-frame ones, dropping some. Counted here are around 190,000 clones, more than 55% occurring once; the ten biggest clones make up approximately 0.7%. This sample comprised CD4+ T cells sorted from blood, obtained at week 4, from a patient treated with tofacitinib. The receptors were sampled from a human donor with alopecia areata. CDR3s include the opening cysteine and the closing phenylalanine or tryptophan. A D gene is named only where the DNA matches it firmly. Expanded clones get a size class; other rows say once, few or many, or leave the size out.

V	size	J	D	CDR3	DNA
TRBV7-2	many	TRBJ2-3	-	CASSLSRTDTQYF	TGTGCCAGCAGCTTATCACGGACAGATACGCAGTATTTT
TRBV6-5	-	TRBJ2-5	-	CASSYGLGRETQYF	TGTGCCAGCAGTTATGGTCTGGGCCGAGAGACCCAGTACTTC
TRBV29-1	-	TRBJ2-5	-	CSYSGAKWLYF	TGCAGCTACTCTGGCGCCAAGTGGCTGTACTTC
TRBV11-2	-	TRBJ2-3	TRBD2	CASSFSGRRDTQYF	TGTGCCAGCAGCTTTAGCGGGAGGAGAGATACGCAGTATTTT
TRBV30	-	TRBJ2-5	-	CAWSVHLDQETQYF	TGTGCCTGGAGTGTACACTTGGACCAAGAGACCCAGTACTTC
TRBV11-3	-	TRBJ2-2	TRBD1	CASSFQGAGTGELFF	TGTGCCAGCAGCTTTCAGGGGGCAGGAACCGGGGAGCTGTTTTTT
TRBV21-1	-	TRBJ1-1	-	CASSNKPAFLNMNTEAFF	TGTGCCAGCAGCAATAAGCCGGCCTTTTTGAACATGAACACTGAAGCTTTCTTT
TRBV7-2	few	TRBJ2-3	TRBD2	CASSLETGGVSTQYF	TGTGCCAGCAGCTTAGAAACGGGAGGAGTCTCTACGCAGTATTTT
TRBV29-1	-	TRBJ1-4	-	CSVEGGGNLFF	TGCAGCGTTGAAGGGGGAGGGAACCTGTTTTTT
TRBV30	-	TRBJ2-3	-	CASYGGADTQYF	TGTGCCTCATACGGGGGAGCAGATACGCAGTATTTT
TRBV5-1	few	TRBJ1-2	-	CASSESTEGYTF	TGCGCCAGCAGCGAATCAACTGAGGGCTACACCTTC
TRBV5-1	-	TRBJ2-5	-	CASSLRVGTETQYF	TGCGCCAGCAGCTTGCGGGTTGGGACGGAGACCCAGTACTTC
TRBV15	-	TRBJ1-5	-	CATSRRTRSHSKGQPQHF	TGTGCCACCAGCAGGAGGACCCGTTCCCATTCTAAAGGTCAGCCCCAGCATTTT
TRBV5-6	-	TRBJ2-1	TRBD1	CASSGKARGHYNEQFF	TGTGCCAGCAGCGGCAAGGCGAGGGGGCACTACAATGAGCAGTTCTTC
TRBV29-1	-	TRBJ2-7	-	CSAPGEYF	TGCAGCGCCCCCGGGGAGTACTTC
TRBV4-3	-	TRBJ2-7	-	CASSQDHSSYEQYF	TGCGCCAGCAGCCAAGATCACAGTTCCTACGAGCAGTACTTC
TRBV30	-	TRBJ2-5	-	CAWSGEETQYF	TGTGCCTGGAGCGGGGAAGAGACCCAGTACTTC
TRBV15	-	TRBJ1-2	-	CATSIDSYGYTF	TGTGCCACCAGCATAGACAGCTATGGCTACACCTTC
TRBV7-6	-	TRBJ2-5	-	CASRLEETQYF	TGTGCCAGCCGCCTGGAAGAGACCCAGTACTTC
TRBV7-9	-	TRBJ1-1	TRBD1	CASGRGDTEAFF	TGTGCCAGCGGCAGGGGGGACACTGAAGCTTTCTTT
TRBV30	-	TRBJ2-5	TRBD1	CAWGTGARQETQYF	TGTGCCTGGGGGACAGGGGCGAGGCAAGAGACCCAGTACTTC
TRBV5-1	-	TRBJ2-1	-	CASTVPSGAGDEQFF	TGCGCCAGCACCGTCCCTTCGGGAGCTGGGGATGAGCAGTTCTTC
TRBV2	many	TRBJ2-4	-	CASKLRAKNIQYF	TGTGCCAGCAAATTACGGGCCAAAAACATTCAGTACTTC
TRBV28	-	TRBJ2-1	-	CASSGAAGYNEQFF	TGTGCCAGCAGTGGGGCGGCGGGCTACAATGAGCAGTTCTTC
TRBV29-1	once	TRBJ1-4	-	CSVEGQGGEKLFF	TGCAGCGTTGAAGGTCAGGGTGGGGAAAAACTGTTTTTT
TRBV9	-	TRBJ1-2	TRBD1	CASSEGQGAGYTF	TGTGCCAGCAGCGAGGGACAGGGGGCGGGCTACACCTTC
TRBV7-9	once	TRBJ1-2	-	CASSLAAGNNYGYTF	TGTGCCAGCAGCTTAGCGGCGGGGAATAACTATGGCTACACCTTC
TRBV5-1	few	TRBJ2-1	-	CASRARESSYNEQFF	TGCGCCAGCAGGGCGAGGGAGAGCTCCTACAATGAGCAGTTCTTC
TRBV18	-	TRBJ1-2	TRBD1	CASSPPAGDSHGYTF	TGTGCCAGCTCACCACCCGCAGGGGACAGTCATGGCTACACCTTC
TRBV6-5	-	TRBJ2-1	TRBD1	CASSVTGGDEQFF	TGTGCCAGCAGTGTGACAGGGGGCGATGAGCAGTTCTTC
TRBV29-1	few	TRBJ1-4	TRBD1	CSVAGTGREKLFF	TGCAGCGTGGCCGGGACAGGAAGGGAAAAACTGTTTTTT
TRBV27	few	TRBJ1-2	TRBD1	CASSFPGGYGYTF	TGTGCCAGCAGTTTCCCAGGGGGATATGGCTACACCTTC
TRBV30	-	TRBJ2-7	-	CAWSVLTGGRTLHEQYF	TGTGCCTGGAGTGTACTAACGGGTGGCAGGACTCTCCACGAGCAGTACTTC
TRBV25-1	-	TRBJ2-2	-	CASSHAGVSTGELFF	TGTGCCAGCAGCCATGCAGGGGTGAGCACCGGGGAGCTGTTTTTT
TRBV30	-	TRBJ2-1	-	CAWSLRDYNEQFF	TGTGCCTGGAGTTTGCGGGACTACAATGAGCAGTTCTTC
TRBV5-1	few	TRBJ1-1	TRBD1	CASSPEGAAEAFF	TGCGCCAGCAGTCCGGAGGGGGCGGCTGAAGCTTTCTTT
TRBV5-1	-	TRBJ2-1	-	CASSPTGWSYNEQFF	TGCGCCAGCAGCCCCACCGGGTGGTCCTACAATGAGCAGTTCTTC
TRBV30	-	TRBJ2-5	-	CAWTGKETQYF	TGTGCCTGGACGGGTAAAGAGACCCAGTACTTC
TRBV7-9	-	TRBJ2-1	-	CASSSTQGLPEGQFF	TGTGCCAGCAGCTCAACTCAGGGTCTTCCCGAGGGGCAGTTCTTC
TRBV5-1	few	TRBJ2-5	TRBD1	CASSFFGTGREETQYF	TGCGCCAGCAGCTTTTTCGGGACAGGGAGGGAAGAGACCCAGTACTTC
TRBV6-5	few	TRBJ2-3	TRBD2	CASSSPLARGTDTQYF	TGTGCCAGCAGTTCCCCACTAGCGCGAGGCACAGATACGCAGTATTTT
TRBV19	-	TRBJ1-1	-	CASSPGRNTEAFF	TGTGCCAGTTCACCTGGACGCAACACTGAAGCTTTCTTT
TRBV6-5	-	TRBJ2-7	TRBD2	CASSLQAGYAYEQYF	TGTGCCAGCAGTCTACAAGCGGGATATGCCTACGAGCAGTACTTC
TRBV9	-	TRBJ1-2	-	CASSVGTENYGYTF	TGTGCCAGCAGCGTAGGAACAGAGAACTATGGCTACACCTTC
TRBV4-2	-	TRBJ2-1	TRBD2	CASSHTMAGSGRAYNEQFF	TGTGCCAGCAGCCATACGATGGCCGGGAGCGGGAGGGCCTACAATGAGCAGTTCTTC